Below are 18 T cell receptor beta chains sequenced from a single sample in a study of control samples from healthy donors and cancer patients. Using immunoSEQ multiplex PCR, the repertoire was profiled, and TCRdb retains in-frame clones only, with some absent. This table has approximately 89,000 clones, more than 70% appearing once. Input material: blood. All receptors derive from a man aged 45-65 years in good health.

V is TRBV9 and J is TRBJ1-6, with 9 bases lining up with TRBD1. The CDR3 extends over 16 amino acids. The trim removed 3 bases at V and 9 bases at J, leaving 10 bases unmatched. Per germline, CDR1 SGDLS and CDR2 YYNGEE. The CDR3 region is CASSAQGQGIGSPLHF. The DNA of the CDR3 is TGTGCCAGCAGCGCCCAGGGACAGGGTATTGGTTCACCCCTCCACTTT. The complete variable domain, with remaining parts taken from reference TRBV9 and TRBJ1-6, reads DSGVTQTPKHLITATGQRVTLRCSPRSGDLSVYWYQQSLDQGLQFLIQYYNGEERAKGNILERFSAQQFPDLHSELNLSSLELGDSALYFCASSAQGQGIGSPLHFGNGTRLTVT.

DNA of the CDR3: TGTGCCAGCAGTGAAGGGACAGCCACCGGGGAGCTGTTTTTT. This sequence encodes CASSEGTATGELFF. This chain links TRBV6-4 with TRBJ2-2; 7 bases agree with TRBD1. Per the germline V gene, CDR1 is MRHNA and CDR2 is SNTAGT. The J segment lost 4 bases and the V segment lost 3 bases, leaving 2 bases of the junction unmatched. The CDR3 sequence is 14 residues long.

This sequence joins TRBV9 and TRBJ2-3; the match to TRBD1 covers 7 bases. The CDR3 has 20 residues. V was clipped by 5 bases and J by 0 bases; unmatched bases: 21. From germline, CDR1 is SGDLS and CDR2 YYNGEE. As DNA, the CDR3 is TGTGCCAGCAGTGATCCCGGGACAGAGGGGGTTGGGGTTAGCACAGATACGCAGTATTTT. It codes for CASSDPGTEGVGVSTDTQYF.

The CDR3 DNA is TGTGCCAGCAGTTACTCGAAACAGGGCAATCAGCCCCAGCATTTT. This codes for CASSYSKQGNQPQHF. The rearrangement links TRBV6-5 to TRBJ1-5, with a possible D match to TRBD1 (5 bases). The CDR3 extends over 15 amino acids. Looked up from germline, CDR1 is MNHEY and CDR2 is SVGAGI. V lost 0 bases to trimming and J lost 2 bases, with 8 bases between them.

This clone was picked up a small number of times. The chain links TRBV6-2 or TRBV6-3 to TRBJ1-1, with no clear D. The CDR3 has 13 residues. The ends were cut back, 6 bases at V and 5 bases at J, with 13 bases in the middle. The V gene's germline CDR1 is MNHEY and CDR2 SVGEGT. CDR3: CASSSFPGTEAFF. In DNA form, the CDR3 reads TGTGCCAGCAGCTCCTTCCCGGGAACTGAAGCTTTCTTT.

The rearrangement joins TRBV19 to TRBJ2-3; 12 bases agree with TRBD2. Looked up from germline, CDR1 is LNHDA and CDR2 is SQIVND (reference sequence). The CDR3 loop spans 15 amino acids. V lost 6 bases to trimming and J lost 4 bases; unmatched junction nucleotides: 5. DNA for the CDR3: TGTGCCAGTAGCGAACTAGCGGGGGGAGCAGATACGCAGTATTTT. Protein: CASSELAGGADTQYF.

The CDR3 spells CASSPEPLGTQETQYF. The CDR3, as DNA: TGTGCCAGCAGCCCGGAACCCTTGGGGACCCAAGAGACCCAGTACTTC. V and J are TRBV11-3 and TRBJ2-5, with D perhaps TRBD1 or TRBD2 (5 bases each). V lost 5 bases, J lost 1 base, and 17 bases lay in between. Germline V gene lookup returns CDR1 SGHNT and CDR2 YENEEA. This CDR3 region has 16 residues.

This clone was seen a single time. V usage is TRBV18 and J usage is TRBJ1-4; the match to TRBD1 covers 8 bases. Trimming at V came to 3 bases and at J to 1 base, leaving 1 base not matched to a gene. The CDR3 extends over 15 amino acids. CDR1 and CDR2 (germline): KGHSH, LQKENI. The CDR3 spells CASSPGQGTNEKLFF. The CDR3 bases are TGTGCCAGCTCACCCGGACAGGGAACTAATGAAAAACTGTTTTTT.

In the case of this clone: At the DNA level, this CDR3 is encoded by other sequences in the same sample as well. CDR3 DNA: TGTGCCAGCTCACCCGGGGCTAATCAGCCCCAGCATTTT. Translation gives CASSPGANQPQHF. V and J are TRBV18 and TRBJ1-5, with D perhaps matching TRBD1 (5 bases). CDR1 is KGHSH, CDR2 LQKENI, per germline. Trimming removed 3 bases at V and 4 bases at J, with 7 bases between. The CDR3 spans 13 residues.

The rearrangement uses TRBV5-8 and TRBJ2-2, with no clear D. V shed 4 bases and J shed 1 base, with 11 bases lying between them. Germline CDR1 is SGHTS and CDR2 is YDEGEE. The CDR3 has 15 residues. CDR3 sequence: CASSRLTENTGELFF. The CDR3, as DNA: TGTGCCAGCAGCCGACTCACCGAGAACACCGGGGAGCTGTTTTTT.

The CDR3 DNA sequence: TGTGCCAGCAGCCTGACCCCCCAGGGTAGCTATGAGCAGTTCTTC. This sequence encodes CASSLTPQGSYEQFF. This sequence joins TRBV3-1 (or the pseudogene TRBV3-2) and TRBJ2-1; D is perhaps TRBD1 (5 bases). Trimming cost V 4 bases and J 8 bases, with 18 bases left between them. The germline gives CDR1 LGHDT, CDR2 YNNKEL (reference sequence). The CDR3 covers 15 residues.

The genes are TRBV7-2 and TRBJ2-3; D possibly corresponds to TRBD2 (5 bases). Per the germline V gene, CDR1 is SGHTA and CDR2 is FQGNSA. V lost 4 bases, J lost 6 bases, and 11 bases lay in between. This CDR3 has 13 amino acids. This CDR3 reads CASSSFGEDTQYF. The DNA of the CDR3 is TGTGCCAGCAGCTCCTTTGGGGAGGATACGCAGTATTTT. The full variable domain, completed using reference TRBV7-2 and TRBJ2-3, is GAGVSQSPSNKVTEKGKDVELRCDPISGHTALYWYRQSLGQGLEFLIYFQGNSAPDKSGLPSDRFSAERTGGSVSTLTIQRTQQEDSAVYLCASSSFGEDTQYFGPGTRLTVL.

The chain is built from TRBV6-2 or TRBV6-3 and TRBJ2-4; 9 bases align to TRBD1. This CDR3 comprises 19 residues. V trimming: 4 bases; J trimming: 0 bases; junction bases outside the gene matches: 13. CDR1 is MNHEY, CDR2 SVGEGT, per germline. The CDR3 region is CASSSPRDRDFSAKNIQYF. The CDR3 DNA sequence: TGTGCCAGCAGTTCTCCCCGGGACAGGGACTTCTCAGCCAAAAACATTCAGTACTTC.

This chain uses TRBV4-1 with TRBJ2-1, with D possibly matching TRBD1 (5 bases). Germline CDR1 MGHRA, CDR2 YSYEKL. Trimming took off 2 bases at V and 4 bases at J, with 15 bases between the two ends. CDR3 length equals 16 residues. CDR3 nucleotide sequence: TGCGCCAGCAGCCAAACCTTTCCTGACAGTTACAATGAGCAGTTCTTC. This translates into CASSQTFPDSYNEQFF.

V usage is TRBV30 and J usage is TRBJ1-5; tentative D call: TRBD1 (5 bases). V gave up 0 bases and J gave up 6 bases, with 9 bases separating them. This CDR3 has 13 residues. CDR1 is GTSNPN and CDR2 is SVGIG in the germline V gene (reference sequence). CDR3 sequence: CAWSVGESQPQHF. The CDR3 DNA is TGTGCCTGGAGTGTGGGGGAGAGTCAGCCCCAGCATTTT.

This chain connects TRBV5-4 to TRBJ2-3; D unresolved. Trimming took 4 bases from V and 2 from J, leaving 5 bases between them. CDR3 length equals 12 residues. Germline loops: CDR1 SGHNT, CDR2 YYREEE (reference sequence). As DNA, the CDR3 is TGTGCCAGCAGCAAAACCACAGATACGCAGTATTTT. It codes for CASSKTTDTQYF.

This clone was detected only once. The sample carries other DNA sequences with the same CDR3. CDR3 sequence: CASSVGYNEQFF. In nucleotides, the CDR3 is TGTGCCAGCAGCGTAGGTTACAATGAGCAGTTCTTC. The gene calls are TRBV9 and TRBJ2-1; no firm D call. The CDR3 runs 12 residues. Trimming removed 0 bases at V and 4 bases at J, with 2 bases between. Germline V gives CDR1 SGDLS, CDR2 YYNGEE.

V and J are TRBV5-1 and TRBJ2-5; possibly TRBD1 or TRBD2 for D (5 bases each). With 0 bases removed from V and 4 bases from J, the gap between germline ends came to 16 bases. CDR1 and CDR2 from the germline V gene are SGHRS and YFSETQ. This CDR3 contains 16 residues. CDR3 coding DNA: TGCGCCAGCAGCTTGGGGTCGGGACCGAGGCTAGAGACCCAGTACTTC. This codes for CASSLGSGPRLETQYF. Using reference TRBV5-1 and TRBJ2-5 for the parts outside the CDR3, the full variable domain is KAGVTQTPRYLIKTRGQQVTLSCSPISGHRSVSWYQQTPGQGLQFLFEYFSETQRNKGNFPGRFSGRQFSNSRSEMNVSTLELGDSALYLCASSLGSGPRLETQYFGPGTRLLVL.